This T cell receptor (beta chain) appears in the sequencing data of a study of shared clonotypes between healthy human individuals (TCRdb year 2020). With respect to the entire study: The cohort included three men and a couple of women between 18 and 49 years of age. For each donor, CD4 naive and CD4 memory were each run on three plates, CD8 naive on two plates, and CD8 memory on one plate. Blood TCR repertoires of 5 or 6 healthy adults were deeply sequenced to estimate repertoire size and the extent of clonotype sharing between individuals. To increase sequencing depth and limit assay-specific biases, TCR repertoire library preparation and sequencing were carried out by different laboratories using diverse techniques. Per donor, leukapheresis produced somewhere between about 0.94 and 9.5 billion PBMCs. The research as a whole found: Across a few donors, roughly 5% of naive CD4, roughly 3.3% of naive CD8, roughly 2.2% of memory CD4, and 0.4% of memory CD8 clonotypes were shared. Sampling was restricted to blood, and TCR repertoires in tissues likely differ from the TCR repertoires found in blood. Pairwise subsampling led to the expectation that sequencing depth would affect the degree of clonotype sharing among donors. Because the study included a small number of donors, the genetic and exposure-history diversity represented was limited. Incomplete sequencing was indicated by rarefaction of sorted-subset datasets, despite the large sequencing depth. Larger estimated clonotype richness was generally found for naive subsets than for memory subsets. Higher generation probabilities were observed for clonotypes shared by all four sorted-subset donors than for non-shared clonotypes.

Points on this clone: Its antigen is not yet known. One base away there is no much larger clone; base qualities are not given.

The germline V gene specifies SNHLY as CDR1 and FYNNEI as CDR2. Including cysteine and phenylalanine, the CDR3 has 15 amino acids. Solely the CDR3 DNA is kept, with 45 bases framed from the first base. Germline trimming amounts to 5 bases on V and 4 bases on J, with 9 as the count of junction bases outside the gene matches. Healthy HIV-negative adults with no recently reported acute infections or vaccinations were included as donors. Only Caucasian adults living in Nashville, Tennessee, USA were represented among the donors. CD4+ T cells were enriched by magnetic negative selection, after which naive cells were positively selected on CD45RA and the negative fraction was taken as the memory subset. Blood was obtained by leukapheresis, after which PBMCs were separated by Ficoll-Histopaque density gradient centrifugation and cryopreserved in liquid nitrogen vapor phase. Analytical flow cytometry was used to check the purity and quantity of every magnetically sorted T cell population. Genomic DNA was isolated from each sorted fraction and quantified by UV absorbance on a Nanodrop 2000c.

Using the deep immunoSEQ assay, multiplex PCR amplified TCR CDR3 regions from genomic DNA. Genomic DNA extracted from each cell subset was distributed evenly over all wells of several immunoSEQ 96-well plates, and each plate served as one replicate. Each replicate PCR for sorted subsets received approximately 220 ng genomic DNA, equal to roughly 33,000 T cell genomes. Purified libraries were quantified with a Qubit 3.0 fluorometer, sized on a Bioanalyzer 2100, and re-quantified with the KAPA Library Quantification kit. Every immunoSEQ 96-well plate was sequenced on a separate single-read 150-cycle Illumina NextSeq 550 flow cell. As for the authors' bioinformatics: Because the immunoSEQ output included only junctional sequences and no quality scores, the filtering could not be the same as the filtering used for full-length reads. To assign V/J genes and CDR3, sequences were annotated against IMGT germline references using PyIR, a Python wrapper for IgBLAST v1.9. Any read was removed if the V/J assignment was weak (E-value above 1e-6), the CDR3 was missing, or the read contained stop codons, out-of-frame junctions, or ambiguous translated residues. V3J clonotypes were defined by identical inferred V gene, J gene, and CDR3 amino acid sequence. Percentage overlap between repertoires was calculated by dividing the number of shared unique clonotypes by the size of the smaller repertoire. Repertoire richness was assessed with RTK rarefaction, the Chao1 estimator, and Recon v2.1 estimates of unobserved clonotypes. Generation probabilities were computed with OLGA for all TCRbeta clonotypes obtained by the gDNA method from several donors. TCRdb retrieved this table from immuneACCESS and kept in-frame rearrangements only. Not all clones are present; in checked studies, unresolved V genes account for under half, and no reason is known for the remainder. That table furnishes V, J and clone size, whereas the DNA furnished D and trimming. For this sample the table gives about 360,000 clones, of which about 73% were detected only once. About 9.4% of the sample is taken by the ten largest.

Rearrangement joined TRBV2 to TRBJ2-5, and 8 junction bases match TRBD2. This TCR was sampled from a man aged 25 to 40 in good health. Sample: memory CD4+ T cells sorted from blood. This specimen's cell subset or site label, per the study, means: CD45RA-negative fraction. Here is the DNA: TGTGCCAGCAGTCCGGGACTAGACCATGGAGAGACCCAGTACTTC. Translated, it reads CASSPGLDHGETQYF.